The clone carrying this T cell receptor beta chain was counted a single time. This sample was included in a study of cytomegalovirus exposure and HLA in healthy donors. Germline values: CDR1 SGHTA, CDR2 FQGNSA. The CDR3 sequence is 15 residues long. With 3 bases clipped from V and 4 bases from J, the junction kept 6 bases outside the gene matches. Clones were sequenced by immunoSEQ multiplex PCR, and TCRdb holds only the in-frame ones, with some missing. The sample lists about 73,000 clones, around 90% seen once, with 3.8% in the top ten. The clonotype originates from a woman aged 18-29 years in good health and CMV-seropositive. The rearrangement joins TRBV7-2 to TRBJ1-2; 9 nucleotides agree with TRBD1. Input material: PBMCs. The CDR3 here is CASSFRTGVSYGYTF. Here the CDR3 DNA reads TGTGCCAGCAGCTTCCGGACAGGGGTGAGCTATGGCTACACCTTC.